This T cell receptor beta chain was captured in a study of response to subunit inactivated influenza vaccine. Study-wide findings and caveats: Only a handful of new T cells, the authors suggested, are recruited with each seasonal influenza vaccination.

Details on this clonotype: What it binds is not known.

TCRdb re-analysed the RT-PCR reads in MiXCR, keeping a single row per CDR3 protein. The data contain more than 200,000 distinct CDR3 sequences, less than 15% of them singletons. Germline CDR1 SNHLY, CDR2 FYNNEI. This CDR3 is built from 12 residues. Between the trimmed V and J ends, which lost 2 bases and 1 base, there was a span of 3 bases. This specimen consisted of non-naive T cells sorted from PBMCs, obtained 14 days before vaccination. This chain links TRBV2 with TRBJ2-7; the D is unclear. The origin of this receptor is a man aged 45-65 years who received an inactivated influenza vaccine. CDR3 in amino acids: CASSELSYEQYF. The CDR3 bases are TGTGCCAGCAGTGAACTGTCCTACGAGCAGTACTTC.